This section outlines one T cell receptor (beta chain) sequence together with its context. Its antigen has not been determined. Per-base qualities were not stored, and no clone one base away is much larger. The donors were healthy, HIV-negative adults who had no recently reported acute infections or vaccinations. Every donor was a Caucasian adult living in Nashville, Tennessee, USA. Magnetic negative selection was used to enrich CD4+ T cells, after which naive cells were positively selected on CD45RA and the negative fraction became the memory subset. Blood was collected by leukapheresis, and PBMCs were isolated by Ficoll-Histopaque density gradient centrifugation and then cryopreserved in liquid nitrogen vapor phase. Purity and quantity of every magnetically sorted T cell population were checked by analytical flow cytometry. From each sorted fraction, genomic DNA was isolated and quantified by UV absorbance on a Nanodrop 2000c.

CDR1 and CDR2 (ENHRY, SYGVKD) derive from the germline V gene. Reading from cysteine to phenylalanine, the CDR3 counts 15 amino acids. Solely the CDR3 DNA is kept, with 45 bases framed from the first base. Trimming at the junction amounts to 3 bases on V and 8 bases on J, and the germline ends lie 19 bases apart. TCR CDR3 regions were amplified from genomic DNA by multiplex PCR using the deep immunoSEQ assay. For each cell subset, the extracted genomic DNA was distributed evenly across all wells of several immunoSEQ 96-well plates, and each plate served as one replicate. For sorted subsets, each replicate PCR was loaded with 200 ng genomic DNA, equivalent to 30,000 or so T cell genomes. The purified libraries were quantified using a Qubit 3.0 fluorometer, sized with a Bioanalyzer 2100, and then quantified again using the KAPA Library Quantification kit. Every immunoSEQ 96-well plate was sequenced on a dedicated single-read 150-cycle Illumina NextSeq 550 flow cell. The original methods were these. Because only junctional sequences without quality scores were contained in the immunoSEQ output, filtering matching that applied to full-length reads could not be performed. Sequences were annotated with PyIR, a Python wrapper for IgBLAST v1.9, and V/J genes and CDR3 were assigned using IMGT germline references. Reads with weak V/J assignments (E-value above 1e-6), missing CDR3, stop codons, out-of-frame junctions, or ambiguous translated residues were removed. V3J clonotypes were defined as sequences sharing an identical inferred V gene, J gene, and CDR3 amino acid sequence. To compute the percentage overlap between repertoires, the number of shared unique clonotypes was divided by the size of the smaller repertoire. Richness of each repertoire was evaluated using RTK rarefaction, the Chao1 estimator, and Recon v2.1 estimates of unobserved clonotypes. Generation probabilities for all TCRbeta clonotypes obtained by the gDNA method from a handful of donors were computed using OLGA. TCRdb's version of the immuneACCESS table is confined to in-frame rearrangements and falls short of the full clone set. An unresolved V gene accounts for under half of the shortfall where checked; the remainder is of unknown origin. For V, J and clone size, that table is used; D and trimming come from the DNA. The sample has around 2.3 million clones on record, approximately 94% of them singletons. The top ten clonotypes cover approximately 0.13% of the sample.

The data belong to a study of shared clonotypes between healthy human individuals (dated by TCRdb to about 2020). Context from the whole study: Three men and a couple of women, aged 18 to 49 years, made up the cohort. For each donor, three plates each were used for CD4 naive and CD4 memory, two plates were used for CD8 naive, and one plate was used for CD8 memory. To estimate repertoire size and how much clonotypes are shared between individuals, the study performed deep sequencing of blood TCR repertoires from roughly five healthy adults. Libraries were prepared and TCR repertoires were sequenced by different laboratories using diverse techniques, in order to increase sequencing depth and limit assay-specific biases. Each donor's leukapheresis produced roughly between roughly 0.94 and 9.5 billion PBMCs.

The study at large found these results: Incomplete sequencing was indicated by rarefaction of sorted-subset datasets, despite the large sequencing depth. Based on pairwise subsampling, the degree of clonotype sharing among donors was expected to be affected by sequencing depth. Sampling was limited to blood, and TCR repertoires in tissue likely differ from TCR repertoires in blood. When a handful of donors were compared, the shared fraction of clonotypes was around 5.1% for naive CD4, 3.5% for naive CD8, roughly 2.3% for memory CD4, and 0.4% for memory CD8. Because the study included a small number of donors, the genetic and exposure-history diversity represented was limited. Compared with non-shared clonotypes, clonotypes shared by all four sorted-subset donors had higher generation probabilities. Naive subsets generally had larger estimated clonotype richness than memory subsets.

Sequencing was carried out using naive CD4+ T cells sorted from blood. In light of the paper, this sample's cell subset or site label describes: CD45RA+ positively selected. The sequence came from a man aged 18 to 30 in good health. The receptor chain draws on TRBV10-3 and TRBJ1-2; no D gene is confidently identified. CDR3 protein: CAISEDTGLVWGYTF. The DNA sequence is TGTGCCATCAGTGAAGATACGGGCCTCGTCTGGGGCTACACCTTC.